Shown below are 30 T cell receptor beta chains from a single sample sequenced in a study of cytomegalovirus exposure and HLA in healthy donors. PCR was performed using 60 Vbeta and 13 Jbeta primers. Libraries were prepared by immunoSEQ multiplex PCR; TCRdb keeps only in-frame clonotypes and omits some of them. The profile shows some 130,000 clones, roughly four fifths of them singletons. The sequenced sample was PBMCs. These receptors were collected from a male donor in good health and CMV-seropositive.

The genes are TRBV18 and TRBJ2-3; 8 bases map to TRBD1. The V and J ends lost 3 bases and 2 bases, in that order; junction bases with no gene match: 1. CDR1 and CDR2 (germline): KGHSH, LQKENI. The CDR3 runs to 14 residues. DNA of the CDR3: TGTGCCAGCTCACCGGGACAGGACACAGATACGCAGTATTTT. As protein: CASSPGQDTDTQYF.

CDR3 nucleotide sequence: TGTGCCAGCAGCGTAGGTAGTGGAGAGACCCAGTACTTC. It translates to CASSVGSGETQYF. The chain has TRBV9 and TRBJ2-5; D remains unclear. Trimming stripped 0 bases from V and 4 bases from J, with 7 bases between. The CDR3 has 13 amino acids. Germline values: CDR1 SGDLS, CDR2 YYNGEE. Looking up the rest from reference TRBV9 and TRBJ2-5 gives the full variable domain: DSGVTQTPKHLITATGQRVTLRCSPRSGDLSVYWYQQSLDQGLQFLIQYYNGEERAKGNILERFSAQQFPDLHSELNLSSLELGDSALYFCASSVGSGETQYFGPGTRLLVL.

This rearrangement joins TRBV5-4 to TRBJ2-2, with a possible D match to TRBD2 (5 bases). Per germline, CDR1 SGHNT and CDR2 YYREEE (reference sequence). This CDR3 region has 13 residues. Trimming removed 7 bases at V and 4 bases at J, with 11 bases between. In DNA form, the CDR3 reads TGTGCCAGCCGGCGGGCCAGCACCGGGGAGCTGTTTTTT. Encoded protein: CASRRASTGELFF.

This clone was seen only once. CDR3 in amino acids: CASSLAEGARETQYF. The CDR3 region has the DNA TGTGCCAGCAGCTTAGCCGAAGGGGCTCGGGAGACCCAGTACTTC. The chain is built from TRBV7-9 and TRBJ2-5, with D maybe TRBD1 (5 bases). Germline V gene sequence: CDR1 SEHNR, CDR2 FQNEAQ (reference sequence). Trimming took 0 bases from V and 5 from J, leaving 13 bases between them. This CDR3 comprises 15 residues.

V gene TRBV7-9 combines with J gene TRBJ1-4; a possible D gene is TRBD1 (5 bases). CDR3 size: 16 residues. V was clipped by 4 bases and J by 6 bases, with 18 bases between them. Germline CDR1 is SEHNR and CDR2 is FQNEAQ (reference sequence). The CDR3 bases are TGTGCCAGCAGCTCTCCTGGGGCGGTCGACTATGAAAAACTGTTTTTT. It codes for CASSSPGAVDYEKLFF. The whole variable domain, remainder taken from reference TRBV7-9 and TRBJ1-4, is DTGVSQNPRHKITKRGQNVTFRCDPISEHNRLYWYRQTLGQGPEFLTYFQNEAQLEKSRLLSDRFSAERPKGSFSTLEIQRTEQGDSAMYLCASSSPGAVDYEKLFFGSGTQLSVL.

This sequence joins TRBV7-2 and TRBJ1-3, with D possibly TRBD1 on 5 matching bases. The CDR3 has 15 amino acids. V lost 5 bases to trimming and J lost 1 base, with 12 bases between them. The germline gives CDR1 SGHTA, CDR2 FQGNSA. CDR3 nucleotide sequence: TGTGCCAGCAGCACCGACGGGACTTCTGGAAACACCATATATTTT. Protein sequence: CASSTDGTSGNTIYF.

This clone was seen a few times. V is TRBV7-2 and J is TRBJ2-7; 7 bases line up with TRBD1. The germline V gene encodes CDR1 SGHTA and CDR2 FQGNSA. This CDR3 has 15 residues. With V trimmed by 0 bases and J by 2 bases, 4 bases remained unmatched. CDR3: CASSLAGTATYEQYF. In DNA, the CDR3 is TGTGCCAGCAGCTTAGCTGGGACAGCTACCTACGAGCAGTACTTC.

This chain connects TRBV9 to TRBJ2-7, with TRBD2 matching over 12 bases. J was trimmed by 5 bases and V by 4 bases; bases with no gene match: 4. Per the germline V gene, CDR1 is SGDLS and CDR2 is YYNGEE. This CDR3 has 14 residues. The CDR3 DNA sequence: TGTGCCAGCAGCCCTCGGACTAGCGGGAACGAGCAGTACTTC. Its translation: CASSPRTSGNEQYF.

The CDR3 DNA reads as TGTGCCTGGAGTCCCCTAGGACAGGCGGAAAAACTGTTTTTT. Translation gives CAWSPLGQAEKLFF. V is TRBV30 and J is TRBJ1-4; 7 bases are a match to TRBD1. The V segment lost 2 bases and the J segment 8 bases; nucleotides outside the gene matches: 8. The CDR3 consists of 14 residues. The germline V gene encodes CDR1 GTSNPN and CDR2 SVGIG (reference sequence).

The chain uses TRBV15 and TRBJ2-2; weak D call: TRBD1 (5 bases). The germline V gene has CDR1 LNHNV and CDR2 YYDKDF (reference sequence). V was pared by 0 bases and J by 4 bases, with 6 bases between. This CDR3 is 14 amino acids long. CDR3 nucleotide sequence: TGTGCCACCAGCAGAGATAGGGGCACCGGGGAGCTGTTTTTT. It encodes CATSRDRGTGELFF.

The rearrangement links TRBV9 to TRBJ2-3; 9 bases line up with TRBD2. This CDR3 contains 15 residues. Germline lookup yields CDR1 SGDLS and CDR2 YYNGEE. V was pared by 6 bases and J by 2 bases, with 7 bases of the junction left unmatched. The chain's CDR3 is CASTLGGRATDTQYF. The CDR3 DNA sequence: TGTGCCAGCACTCTAGGCGGGAGGGCCACAGATACGCAGTATTTT.

The gene calls are TRBV6-5 and TRBJ1-2, with unresolved D. V was clipped by 5 bases and J by 7 bases, with 14 bases between them. There are 13 residues in the CDR3. Germline CDR1 and CDR2: MNHEY and SVGAGI. The CDR3 loop reads CASSEVTGSGYTF. The DNA for the CDR3 is TGTGCCAGCAGTGAAGTGACCGGGAGTGGCTACACCTTC.

This chain uses TRBV19 with TRBJ2-3; 12 nucleotides align to TRBD2. This CDR3 spans 16 amino acids. V was clipped by 4 bases and J by 0 bases; unmatched bases: 2. Germline CDR1 LNHDA, CDR2 SQIVND (reference sequence). The CDR3 here is CASSSGTSGSTDTQYF. The CDR3 nucleotides read TGTGCCAGTAGTAGCGGGACTAGCGGGAGCACAGATACGCAGTATTTT.

The gene calls are TRBV5-6 and TRBJ2-7, with TRBD1 matching 9 bases. The CDR3 loop spans 14 amino acids. The germline V gene has CDR1 SGHDT and CDR2 YYEEEE. V trimming: 5 bases; J trimming: 3 bases; junction bases outside the gene matches: 6. The CDR3 reads CASSSGTGIYEQYF. For the CDR3, the DNA is TGTGCCAGCAGTTCCGGGACAGGGATCTACGAGCAGTACTTC.

This clone occurred a few times. CDR3 sequence reads: CASSVAGRGPSEQYF. DNA of the CDR3: TGTGCCAGCAGCGTTGCAGGCAGGGGGCCCTCCGAGCAGTACTTC. This chain connects TRBV9 to TRBJ2-7; TRBD1 aligns across 8 bases. CDR3 size: 15 residues. J lost 6 bases, V lost 2 bases, and 10 bases had no gene match. Germline loops: CDR1 SGDLS, CDR2 YYNGEE.

V usage is TRBV30 and J usage is TRBJ1-2; no reliable D call. The CDR3 runs to 12 residues. The V and J ends lost 1 base and 6 bases respectively, with 9 bases between them. Germline V gives CDR1 GTSNPN, CDR2 SVGIG (reference sequence). This CDR3 is CAWSDLGNGYTF. CDR3 DNA: TGTGCCTGGAGTGATCTAGGCAATGGCTACACCTTC.

The chain joins TRBV18 to TRBJ1-1; TRBD1 agrees at 8 bases. The germline V gene encodes CDR1 KGHSH and CDR2 LQKENI. Trimming removed 5 bases from V and 1 base from J; junction bases left unmatched: 12. This CDR3 is built from 17 residues. The CDR3 sequence is CASSDGTGGPTNTEAFF. CDR3 sequence (DNA): TGTGCCAGCTCAGACGGGACAGGAGGTCCCACGAACACTGAAGCTTTCTTT.

The rearrangement joins TRBV5-4 to TRBJ1-6, with 9 nucleotides matching TRBD1. CDR3 size: 15 residues. CDR1 is SGHNT, CDR2 YYREEE, per germline (reference sequence). V shed 4 bases, J shed 8 bases, and the junction held 7 bases outside the gene matches. The CDR3 bases are TGTGCCAGCAGCCGGACAGGGGAGGTTGATTCACCCCTCCACTTT. It yields the protein CASSRTGEVDSPLHF. The entire variable domain, with the rest obtained from reference TRBV5-4 and TRBJ1-6, is as follows: ETGVTQSPTHLIKTRGQQVTLRCSSQSGHNTVSWYQQALGQGPQFIFQYYREEENGRGNFPPRFSGLQFPNYSSELNVNALELDDSALYLCASSRTGEVDSPLHFGNGTRLTVT.

The CDR3 region is CASSPGGHLNTEAFF. As DNA, the CDR3 is TGTGCCAGTAGTCCAGGGGGACACTTAAACACTGAAGCTTTCTTT. V and J are TRBV19 and TRBJ1-1; 7 nucleotides align to TRBD1. The CDR3 is 15 amino acids. CDR1 is LNHDA and CDR2 is SQIVND in the germline V gene (reference sequence). The V gene end was trimmed by 5 bases and the J gene end by 2 bases; junction bases not matched to a gene: 8.

This clone was picked up one time. This chain uses TRBV10-3 with TRBJ2-1; 12 nucleotides agree with TRBD2. The CDR3 is 14 amino acids. The ends lost 6 bases at V and 7 bases at J; junction bases unmatched: 4. CDR1 is ENHRY, CDR2 SYGVKD, per germline. In DNA, the CDR3 is TGTGCCATCAGGACTAGCGGGAGAGCTAATGAGCAGTTCTTC. Its translation: CAIRTSGRANEQFF.

V usage is TRBV5-1 and J usage is TRBJ2-7; D possibly corresponds to TRBD2 (6 bases). The CDR3 has 15 residues. The V end lost 0 bases, the J end lost 4 bases, and 14 bases lay between the germline ends. The germline V gene has CDR1 SGHRS and CDR2 YFSETQ. In nucleotides, the CDR3 is TGCGCCAGCAGCTTGGGGTTCGGGGGTTTTTACGAGCAGTACTTC. The encoded protein is CASSLGFGGFYEQYF. The complete variable domain, with remaining parts taken from reference TRBV5-1 and TRBJ2-7, reads KAGVTQTPRYLIKTRGQQVTLSCSPISGHRSVSWYQQTPGQGLQFLFEYFSETQRNKGNFPGRFSGRQFSNSRSEMNVSTLELGDSALYLCASSLGFGGFYEQYFGPGTRLTVT.

The chain couples TRBV19 to TRBJ2-1; tentative D call: TRBD2 (6 bases). The ends were cut back, 3 bases at V and 3 bases at J, with 6 bases in the middle. CDR1 and CDR2 (germline): LNHDA, SQIVND (reference sequence). The CDR3 totals 13 residues. Written as DNA, the CDR3 is TGTGCCAGTAGTATGCGGGACTACAATGAGCAGTTCTTC. Its translation: CASSMRDYNEQFF.

The chain recombines TRBV7-6 with TRBJ2-3; 8 nucleotides line up with TRBD1. CDR1 and CDR2 from the germline V gene are SGHVS and FNYEAQ. The J segment lost 2 bases and the V segment lost 4 bases, leaving 8 bases of the junction unmatched. CDR3 size: 16 residues. CDR3 in DNA: TGTGCCAGCAGCTCCGGGGAGACAGGGGACACAGATACGCAGTATTTT. Its translation is CASSSGETGDTDTQYF.

This clone has a handful of counts. The chain couples TRBV4-3 to TRBJ2-1, with 9 bases matching TRBD2. V gave up 0 bases and J gave up 7 bases; unmatched junction bases: 4. CDR3 length: 15 residues. Germline-derived CDR1 and CDR2 are LGHNA and YSLEER. The CDR3 loop is CASSQDLAGKNEQFF. CDR3 nucleotides: TGCGCCAGCAGCCAAGACCTAGCGGGAAAGAATGAGCAGTTCTTC.

The chain is built from TRBV19 and TRBJ2-1, with TRBD2 matching 12 bases. V trimming: 7 bases; J trimming: 2 bases; junction bases outside the gene matches: 3. Germline V gene data show CDR1 as LNHDA and CDR2 as SQIVND (reference sequence). The CDR3 sequence is 15 residues long. The chain's CDR3 is CASTPSGRAYNEQFF. The CDR3 bases are TGTGCCAGTACCCCTAGCGGGAGGGCCTACAATGAGCAGTTCTTC.

This chain uses TRBV5-4 with TRBJ2-5, with 8 positions matching TRBD2. V shed 0 bases and J 5 bases; nucleotides not matched to a gene: 3. Germline V gene data show CDR1 as SGHNT and CDR2 as YYREEE (reference sequence). This CDR3 has 14 amino acids. The CDR3 here is CASSLAGGEETQYF. CDR3 nucleotide sequence: TGTGCCAGCAGCTTGGCGGGAGGGGAGGAGACCCAGTACTTC. Filled out from reference TRBV5-4 and TRBJ2-5, the complete variable domain reads ETGVTQSPTHLIKTRGQQVTLRCSSQSGHNTVSWYQQALGQGPQFIFQYYREEENGRGNFPPRFSGLQFPNYSSELNVNALELDDSALYLCASSLAGGEETQYFGPGTRLLVL.

The rearrangement links TRBV29-1 to TRBJ2-2; 7 bases match TRBD2. CDR1 and CDR2 (germline): SQVTM, ANQGSEA. The CDR3 has 13 amino acids. The J segment lost 7 bases and the V segment lost 6 bases, leaving 8 bases of the junction unmatched. Here the CDR3 reads CSVAWGEGGELFF. The CDR3, as DNA: TGCAGCGTCGCCTGGGGGGAGGGCGGGGAGCTGTTTTTT.

The rearrangement uses TRBV5-1 and TRBJ2-3, with D tentatively TRBD2 (7 bases). With 2 bases removed from V and 3 bases from J, the gap between germline ends came to 10 bases. Germline V gene lookup returns CDR1 SGHRS and CDR2 YFSETQ. The CDR3 totals 14 residues. The CDR3 here is CASSFGGRTDTQYF. As DNA, the CDR3 is TGCGCCAGCAGCTTCGGGGGGCGTACAGATACGCAGTATTTT.

The chain has TRBV19 and TRBJ1-5; D gene uncertain. This CDR3 comprises 15 residues. Germline V gives CDR1 LNHDA, CDR2 SQIVND (reference sequence). With 2 bases removed from V and 4 bases from J, the gap between germline ends came to 12 bases. The CDR3 sequence is CASSIPYSGNQPQHF. In nucleotides, the CDR3 is TGTGCCAGTAGTATACCCTATTCCGGGAATCAGCCCCAGCATTTT.

DNA for the CDR3: TGCGCCAGCAGCTTACTAGGAGGATCCTACAATGAGCAGTTCTTC. Residues: CASSLLGGSYNEQFF. The chain recombines TRBV5-1 with TRBJ2-1, with D maybe TRBD2 (5 bases). This CDR3 spans 15 amino acids. From germline, CDR1 is SGHRS and CDR2 YFSETQ. Trimming shortened V by 2 bases and J by 1 base, and 10 bases separated the two germline ends.